This TCR beta chain was sequenced for a study of blood T cell repertoires in COVID-19. As handled by the study authors: By means of reference gene primer amplification, nucleated cell counts were estimated. Method: immunoSEQ multiplex PCR; TCRdb's copy keeps in-frame clones and lacks some. From that table come the V and J calls and clone size; the DNA was used to work out D and trimming. The sample lists about 35,000 clones, 83% occurring once. Germline V CDR1 and CDR2: MGHRA, YSYEKL. Trimming stripped 0 bases from V and 3 bases from J, with 6 bases between. This CDR3 comprises 13 residues. The chain carries TRBV4-1 and TRBJ2-7; D gene ambiguous. Sequencing was done on a sample of peripheral blood. This TCR derives from a man aged 50-60 years with acute or convalescent COVID-19. In DNA, the CDR3 is TGCGCCAGCAGCCAAGACGGGTTCTACGAGCAGTACTTC. It codes for CASSQDGFYEQYF.